The text below deals with one T cell receptor (beta chain). Its antigen is still unknown. One base away there is no much larger clone; base qualities are not given. V has 6 bases trimmed and J has 7 bases trimmed; junction bases matching no gene number 4. In the germline V gene, CDR1 corresponds to ENHRY and CDR2 to SYGVKD. Including cysteine and phenylalanine, the CDR3 has 13 amino acids. CDR3 DNA only is kept here, 39 bases in frame from base 1. This sample was included in a study of shared clonotypes between healthy human individuals (dated by TCRdb to the early 2020s). Background for the entire study: A couple of women and a few men aged 18 to 49 years were included in the cohort. Per donor, three plates each were used for CD4 naive and CD4 memory, two for CD8 naive, and one for CD8 memory. Per donor, leukapheresis produced somewhere between about 0.94 and 9.5 billion PBMCs. Different laboratories and diverse techniques were used to prepare libraries and sequence TCR repertoires, to increase sequencing depth and limit assay-specific biases. Blood TCR repertoires of several healthy adults were deeply sequenced to estimate repertoire size and the extent of clonotype sharing between individuals.

Donors were healthy HIV-negative adults with no recently reported acute infections or vaccinations. Only Caucasian adults living in Nashville, Tennessee, USA were represented among the donors. Magnetic negative selection was used to enrich CD4+ T cells, after which naive cells were positively selected on CD45RA and the negative fraction became the memory subset. Blood was collected by leukapheresis, and PBMCs were isolated by Ficoll-Histopaque density gradient centrifugation and then cryopreserved in liquid nitrogen vapor phase. Analytical flow cytometry was used to check the purity and quantity of each magnetically sorted T cell population. Genomic DNA was isolated from every sorted fraction and measured by UV absorbance on a Nanodrop 2000c. Using the deep immunoSEQ assay, TCR CDR3 regions were amplified from genomic DNA by multiplex PCR. Genomic DNA extracted from each cell subset was distributed evenly over all wells of several immunoSEQ 96-well plates, and each plate served as one replicate. For sorted subsets, approximately 210 ng of genomic DNA, equivalent to 25,000 to 30,000 T cell genomes, went into each replicate PCR. The purified libraries were quantified using a Qubit 3.0 fluorometer, sized with a Bioanalyzer 2100, and then quantified again using the KAPA Library Quantification kit. Each immunoSEQ 96-well plate was sequenced on its own single-read 150-cycle Illumina NextSeq 550 flow cell. In the original analysis: Because only junctional sequences without quality scores were contained in the immunoSEQ output, filtering matching that applied to full-length reads could not be performed. Sequences were annotated with PyIR, a Python wrapper for IgBLAST v1.9, and V/J genes and CDR3 were assigned using IMGT germline references. Any read was removed if the V/J assignment was weak (E-value above 1e-6), the CDR3 was missing, or the read contained stop codons, out-of-frame junctions, or ambiguous translated residues. V3J clonotypes were defined as sequences sharing an identical inferred V gene, J gene, and CDR3 amino acid sequence. To compute the percentage overlap between repertoires, the number of shared unique clonotypes was divided by the size of the smaller repertoire. Richness of each repertoire was evaluated using RTK rarefaction, the Chao1 estimator, and Recon v2.1 estimates of unobserved clonotypes. Generation probabilities for all TCRbeta clonotypes obtained by the gDNA method from a handful of donors were computed using OLGA. The clones in this table, taken by TCRdb from immuneACCESS, are in-frame only. Not every clone is retained; where verified, under half of the shortfall comes from an unresolved V gene, and the cause of the rest is unknown. The DNA was the basis for D and trimming; V, J and clone size are from that table. The sample table holds 2 million to 2.5 million clones, of which 85% to 95% were seen once. The leading ten clones occupy 0.1% to 0.15% of the sample.

Points the paper makes about the study in general: Clonotypes shared by all four sorted-subset donors showed higher generation probabilities than non-shared clonotypes. The genetic and exposure-history diversity represented was limited by the small number of donors. Naive subsets generally had larger estimated clonotype richness than memory subsets did. Only blood was sampled, and tissue TCR repertoires likely differ from those in blood. Incomplete sequencing was indicated by rarefaction of sorted-subset datasets, despite the large sequencing depth. Approximately 4.8% of naive CD4, around 3.5% of naive CD8, roughly 2.4% of memory CD4, and 0.4% of memory CD8 clonotypes were shared across several donors. Pairwise subsampling indicated that sequencing depth was expected to affect the degree of clonotype sharing among donors.

The chain was built from TRBV10-3 and TRBJ2-7; 12 junctional bases match TRBD1. Sequencing was performed on naive CD4+ T cells sorted from blood. Taken with the paper, the label for cell subset or site translates to: CD45RA+ positively selected. This sequence originates from a man younger than 30 in good health. The CDR3 protein: CAISAGQGAEQYF. At the DNA level, the sequence is TGTGCCATCAGCGCGGGACAGGGGGCAGAGCAGTACTTC.